The rows below give T cell receptor beta chains drawn from one sample of a study of cytomegalovirus exposure and HLA in healthy donors. Assay: immunoSEQ multiplex PCR; the TCRdb copy retains only in-frame clones and omits some. The data contain about 240,000 clones, approximately 83% of them singletons. Source material: PBMCs. The receptors here all came from a woman aged 25 to 39 in good health and CMV-seropositive. CDR3s include the opening cysteine and the closing phenylalanine or tryptophan. Each record gives: clone size, V gene, D gene, J gene, CDR3 DNA, CDR3 protein. The D gene is left open where the match is weak. Clone size is shown for a subset of rows, as once, few, many or a class of expanded clone.

-	TRBV11-3	-	TRBJ1-2	TGTGCCAGCAGCTCCTCATCAACAGGGAGGGATGGCTACACCTTC	CASSSSSTGRDGYTF
-	TRBV6-5	TRBD2	TRBJ2-1	TGTGCCAGCAGTTATAGCGGGAGTACCTACAATGAGCAGTTCTTC	CASSYSGSTYNEQFF
-	TRBV5-1	TRBD2	TRBJ2-7	TGCGCCAGCAGCTTGGAGGGACTAGCGGGAGTCGAGCAGTACTTC	CASSLEGLAGVEQYF
few	TRBV30	-	TRBJ2-7	TGTGCCTGGAGCGGGATTATATCGAGTTTGTACTTC	CAWSGIISSLYF
-	TRBV10-3	-	TRBJ1-2	TGTGCCATCAGTGACAAACGGGACATCGAGGGCTACACCTTC	CAISDKRDIEGYTF
-	TRBV19	-	TRBJ1-5	TGTGCCAGTAGTTCCGCGGCAGGGGCCTTTAATCAGCCCCAGCATTTT	CASSSAAGAFNQPQHF
-	TRBV5-1	-	TRBJ1-1	TGCGCCAGCAGCTTTTTTCGCGCCGGGACTTTAGGCACTGAAGCTTTCTTT	CASSFFRAGTLGTEAFF
-	TRBV19	-	TRBJ1-2	TGTGCCAGTAGTAACAGGGCCTATGGCTACACCTTC	CASSNRAYGYTF
-	TRBV18	-	TRBJ1-2	TGTGCCAGCTCACCTCCAGACTTCTATGGCTACACCTTC	CASSPPDFYGYTF
-	TRBV14	-	TRBJ2-1	TGTGCCAGCAGCCAAAATGCCAGGGTAGGCAATGAGCAGTTCTTC	CASSQNARVGNEQFF
-	TRBV29-1	TRBD1	TRBJ1-1	TGCAGCGTTGAAGCGGCAGGGGGCGCGGACACTGAAGCTTTCTTT	CSVEAAGGADTEAFF
-	TRBV5-6	TRBD2	TRBJ2-1	TGTGCCAGCAGCGGGCAGAGCGGGAGCGTCCACAATGAGCAGTTCTTC	CASSGQSGSVHNEQFF
-	TRBV5-1	-	TRBJ1-1	TGCGCCAGCCGAACCGGGACATCTAACACTGAAGCTTTCTTT	CASRTGTSNTEAFF
-	TRBV5-1	TRBD2	TRBJ2-3	TGCGCCAGCAGCCTTAAGCGGGAGAGAGCGGCAGATACGCAGTATTTT	CASSLKRERAADTQYF
-	TRBV4-2	-	TRBJ1-2	TGTGCCAGCAGCCCCGGAGGGGGGGTGTGGGGCTACACCTTC	CASSPGGGVWGYTF
many	TRBV2	-	TRBJ1-2	TGTGCCAGCAACGGGGAAGGCTACACCTTC	CASNGEGYTF
few	TRBV7-9	TRBD1	TRBJ2-7	TGTGCCAGTCGACCGGGACAGGGCGTCGACGAGCAGTACTTC	CASRPGQGVDEQYF
-	TRBV18	TRBD2	TRBJ2-1	TGTGCCAGCTCACCACCATTAGGGGCTAGCGGGAGGCACTACAATGAGCAGTTCTTC	CASSPPLGASGRHYNEQFF
-	TRBV29-1	-	TRBJ2-1	TGCAGCGCCGAACCACCCGCAGCGGGCAATGAGCAGTTCTTC	CSAEPPAAGNEQFF
-	TRBV29-1	TRBD1	TRBJ2-1	TGCAGCGTTCGTCAGGGGGCATCCTACAATGAGCAGTTCTTC	CSVRQGASYNEQFF
-	TRBV2	-	TRBJ1-2	TGTGCCAGTCAACCCGGGGGTACCAGTAGTGGCTACACCTTC	CASQPGGTSSGYTF
-	TRBV27	TRBD1	TRBJ2-2	TGTGCCAGCAGTCCTAGGACAGGGGGGAACCCCGGGGAGCTGTTTTTT	CASSPRTGGNPGELFF
-	TRBV27	-	TRBJ1-1	TGTGCCAGCAGTTTATCGAATTCAGGGAAAGCTTTCTTT	CASSLSNSGKAFF
-	TRBV5-1	-	TRBJ2-5	TGCGCCAGCAGCTTTGGCGGGGTTCAAGAGACCCAGTACTTC	CASSFGGVQETQYF
-	TRBV18	-	TRBJ2-7	TGTGCCAGCTCACCCGGTCAGGGCTGGGAGCAGTACTTC	CASSPGQGWEQYF
few	TRBV30	-	TRBJ1-2	TGTGCCTGGAGACGGGACATATCGGTCGGTGGCTACACCTTC	CAWRRDISVGGYTF
few	TRBV29-1	-	TRBJ2-1	TGCAGCGTTGAAGAAGTGGATGCTAGCAGCTACAATGAGCAGTTCTTC	CSVEEVDASSYNEQFF
-	TRBV4-1	-	TRBJ1-3	TGCGCCAGCGGAGCGGGAGGGAAAACTGGAAACACCATATATTTT	CASGAGGKTGNTIYF
-	TRBV5-5	TRBD1	TRBJ1-2	TGTGCCAGCATCCTGACCCTAGGACAGGGCGATGGCTACACCTTC	CASILTLGQGDGYTF
-	TRBV6-1	-	TRBJ1-4	TGTGCCAGCAGTGAATGGGGGGGGAATGAAAAACTGTTTTTT	CASSEWGGNEKLFF
-	TRBV19	TRBD2	TRBJ2-1	TGTGCCAGTAGTATTTTGGGGACTAGCGGGAGAGGCTACAATGAGCAGTTCTTC	CASSILGTSGRGYNEQFF
-	TRBV19	TRBD2	TRBJ2-7	TGTGCCAGTAGTATCTCGGCTAGCGGGAGCTACGAGCAGTACTTC	CASSISASGSYEQYF
-	TRBV30	TRBD2	TRBJ2-3	TGTGCCTGGAGTGTAGACCTAGCGGGAGGGGAAGATACGCAGTATTTT	CAWSVDLAGGEDTQYF
-	TRBV21-1	-	TRBJ2-7	TGTGCCAGCAGCAAAGGGGCAGGACTAACGACCTACGAGCAGTACTTC	CASSKGAGLTTYEQYF
few	TRBV19	TRBD1	TRBJ1-2	TGTGCCAGCCGGACAGGAGGTTACTATGGCTACACCTTC	CASRTGGYYGYTF
few	TRBV7-8	-	TRBJ1-1	TGTGCCAGCAGCCCCCGCGAGAGGGACACTGAAGCTTTCTTT	CASSPRERDTEAFF
-	TRBV30	TRBD1	TRBJ1-4	TGTGCCGCCCAGACAGGGGGTAGTGAAAAACTGTTTTTT	CAAQTGGSEKLFF
-	TRBV11-2	-	TRBJ1-2	TGTGCCAGCAGCTTAACAGTCGGGGGGGGCTACACCTTC	CASSLTVGGGYTF
-	TRBV7-9	-	TRBJ1-1	TGTGCCAGCAGCCCGGCAAGTCTACGGGGGTATGAAGCTTTCTTT	CASSPASLRGYEAFF
-	TRBV27	TRBD2	TRBJ2-7	TGTGCCAGCAGTTTATCTCCGGGACTAGCGGGAGGGCCGGTCGGCGAGCAGTACTTC	CASSLSPGLAGGPVGEQYF
once	TRBV6-1	TRBD2	TRBJ2-3	TGTGCCAGCACCCGGACTAGCGGCGGGGATACGCAGTATTTT	CASTRTSGGDTQYF
-	TRBV6-6	TRBD1	TRBJ1-2	TGTGCCAGCAGTTACCCCGGACAGGGGGAGGGCTACACCTTC	CASSYPGQGEGYTF
-	TRBV27	TRBD1	TRBJ1-1	TGTGCCAGCGGACAGGGAAGCACTGAAGCTTTCTTT	CASGQGSTEAFF
-	TRBV6-6	-	TRBJ1-5	TGTGCCAGCAGATACAGAGACAATCAGCCCCAGCATTTT	CASRYRDNQPQHF
-	TRBV7-2	-	TRBJ2-5	TGTGCCAGCAGCTTGCACGGGACCCAGTACTTC	CASSLHGTQYF
few	TRBV6-1	TRBD2	TRBJ2-7	TGTGCCAGCAGAGTCCCCGGGACTATCTCCTACGAGCAGTACTTC	CASRVPGTISYEQYF
-	TRBV27	-	TRBJ2-7	TGTGCCAGCAGAGGAGGTGTATACGAGCAGTACTTC	CASRGGVYEQYF
-	TRBV5-1	TRBD1	TRBJ2-1	TGCGCCAGCAGCCCCGGGACAGGGCTCCTATCCTACAATGAGCAGTTCTTC	CASSPGTGLLSYNEQFF